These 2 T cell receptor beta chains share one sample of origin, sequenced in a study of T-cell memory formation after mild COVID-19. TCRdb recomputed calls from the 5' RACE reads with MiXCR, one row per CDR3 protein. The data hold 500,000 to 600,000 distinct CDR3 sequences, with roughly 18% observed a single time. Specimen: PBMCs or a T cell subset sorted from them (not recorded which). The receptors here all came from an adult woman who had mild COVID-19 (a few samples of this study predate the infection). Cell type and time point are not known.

In DNA, the CDR3 is TGCAGTGCTTACAGGGAAGCATTTGGAACTGAAGCTTTCTTT. Amino acid sequence: CSAYREAFGTEAFF. The gene calls are TRBV20-1 and TRBJ1-1; D might be TRBD1 (6 bases). The V end lost 5 bases, the J end lost 5 bases, and 18 bases lay between the germline ends. Germline lookup yields CDR1 DFQATT and CDR2 SNEGSKA (reference sequence). The CDR3 extends over 14 amino acids.

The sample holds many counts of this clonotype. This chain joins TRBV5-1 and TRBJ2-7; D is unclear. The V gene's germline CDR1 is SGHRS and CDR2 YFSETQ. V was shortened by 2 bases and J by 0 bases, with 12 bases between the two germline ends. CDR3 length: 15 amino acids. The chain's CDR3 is CASSLNSLSSYEQYF. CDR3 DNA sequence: TGCGCCAGCAGCTTAAACTCCCTATCCTCCTACGAGCAGTACTTC.